This entry describes one T cell receptor beta chain. CDR3 length equals 15 residues. Trimming at V came to 10 bases and at J to 4 bases, leaving 11 bases not matched to a gene. Germline-derived CDR1 and CDR2 are ENHRY and SYGVKD. These data are taken from a study of blood T cells in healthy people across ages. Using a J-beta primer mix together with a sample-barcoded 5' primer, a second PCR was run for roughly 6 to 11 cycles. A single record per CDR3 protein comes from TCRdb applying MiXCR to the 5' RACE reads. The sample lists roughly 1,800,000 distinct CDR3 sequences; around 50% were seen once. The chain employs TRBV10-3 and TRBJ2-3; the match to TRBD2 covers 10 bases. Sequencing was done on a sample of blood. The receptor was derived from a woman aged 40 to 50 in good health. This CDR3 is CATLTSGTSADTQYF. Here the CDR3 DNA reads TGTGCCACCTTAACTAGCGGGACTAGCGCAGATACGCAGTATTTT.